These 21 T cell receptor beta chains came from one sample sequenced in a study of T cell responses to AZD1222 COVID-19 vaccine. The repertoire was sequenced with immunoSEQ multiplex PCR; TCRdb's copy has only in-frame clones and lacks some. The sample lists 75,000 to 100,000 clones; around 90% were seen once. The specimen was peripheral blood, collected on day 0 of AZD1222 vaccination. The receptors come from an adult in good health.

This chain links TRBV6-2 or TRBV6-3 with TRBJ2-1, with 7 nucleotides matching TRBD1. V was clipped by 2 bases and J by 0 bases; unmatched bases: 13. Germline CDR1 is MNHEY and CDR2 is SVGEGT. The CDR3 is made up of 19 amino acids. DNA for the CDR3: TGTGCCAGCAGTTACCGAACAGGGGAAGGATATAGCTCCTACAATGAGCAGTTCTTC. Its translation is CASSYRTGEGYSSYNEQFF.

The chain joins TRBV7-8 to TRBJ1-1; D unresolved. The CDR3 runs to 14 residues. With 0 bases removed from V and 0 bases from J, the gap between germline ends came to 5 bases. Germline V gene sequence: CDR1 SGHVS, CDR2 FQNEAQ. The CDR3 here is CASSLADLNTEAFF. The CDR3 region has the DNA TGTGCCAGCAGCTTAGCCGATTTGAACACTGAAGCTTTCTTT. Looking up the rest from reference TRBV7-8 and TRBJ1-1 gives the full variable domain: GAGVSQSPRYKVAKRGQDVALRCDPISGHVSLFWYQQALGQGPEFLTYFQNEAQLDKSGLPSDRFFAERPEGSVSTLKIQRTQQEDSAVYLCASSLADLNTEAFFGQGTRLTVV.

This clone was observed once. CDR3 protein: CASSQAGTSEEKLFF. Written as DNA, the CDR3 is TGTGCCAGCAGCCAAGCCGGGACATCAGAAGAAAAACTGTTTTTT. The gene calls are TRBV4-2 and TRBJ1-4, with D tentatively TRBD1 (6 bases). Trimming left V 1 base short and J 8 bases short, with 14 bases between. This CDR3 contains 15 residues. Germline V gene sequence: CDR1 LGHNA, CDR2 YNFKEQ.

The V and J genes are TRBV7-3 and TRBJ2-3, with D uncertain. Trimming removed 5 bases from V and 0 bases from J, with 18 bases in between. Germline CDR1 and CDR2: SGHTA and FQGTGA. This CDR3 is 17 amino acids long. The CDR3 sequence is CASSGLWVRISTDTQYF. The CDR3 region has the DNA TGTGCCAGCAGCGGGCTTTGGGTCCGAATAAGCACAGATACGCAGTATTTT.

This chain uses TRBV5-8 with TRBJ2-3, with 9 bases fitting TRBD2. V was clipped by 3 bases and J by 5 bases; unmatched bases: 7. The CDR3 totals 15 residues. The germline CDR1 and CDR2 sequences are SGHTS and YDEGEE. The DNA for the CDR3 is TGTGCCAGCAGCTCGGGGACTAGCCTCGAAGATACGCAGTATTTT. Its protein is CASSSGTSLEDTQYF.

CDR3 nucleotides: TGTGCCAGCAGCCAAGGAGGGTTCGATGAGCAGTTCTTC. Translation: CASSQGGFDEQFF. The rearrangement uses TRBV3-1 (or the pseudogene TRBV3-2) and TRBJ2-1, with TRBD2 as a possible D gene (5 bases). Trimming removed 1 base at V and 8 bases at J, with 9 bases between. CDR3 size: 13 residues. The germline CDR1 and CDR2 sequences are LGHDT and YNNKEL (reference sequence).

The chain uses TRBV18 and TRBJ2-7; the D call may be TRBD1 or TRBD2 (5 bases each). Trimming removed 3 bases from V and 2 bases from J, with 11 bases in between. The CDR3 runs to 14 residues. Germline values: CDR1 KGHSH, CDR2 LQKENI. As DNA, the CDR3 is TGTGCCAGCTCACCCTCCGGGACCACCTACGAGCAGTACTTC. Translation: CASSPSGTTYEQYF.

The V call is TRBV12-3 or TRBV12-4, the J call TRBJ1-2; no clear D gene. The CDR3 is made up of 12 amino acids. Trimming took 5 bases from V and 2 from J, leaving 6 bases between them. CDR3 region: CASSIDNYGYTF. As DNA, the CDR3 is TGTGCCAGCAGTATAGACAACTATGGCTACACCTTC.

Only one count was recorded for this clone. V and J are TRBV18 and TRBJ1-1; no clear D gene. This CDR3 has 19 amino acids. The ends were cut back, 3 bases at V and 1 base at J, with 24 bases in the middle. Looked up from germline, CDR1 is KGHSH and CDR2 is LQKENI. The CDR3 region is CASSPRTMGPVSGNTEAFF. CDR3 bases: TGTGCCAGCTCACCTCGAACAATGGGTCCAGTATCAGGGAACACTGAAGCTTTCTTT.

This clone was found once. The chain links TRBV5-1 to TRBJ2-7, with D uncertain. The CDR3 has 12 residues. CDR1 and CDR2 from the germline V gene are SGHRS and YFSETQ. V was pared by 4 bases and J by 3 bases, with 8 bases between. In nucleotides, the CDR3 is TGCGCCAGCAGCACCTCCAGCTACGAGCAGTACTTC. Encoded protein: CASSTSSYEQYF.

This chain links TRBV27 with TRBJ1-4; D may be TRBD1 (5 bases). Germline assignment: CDR1 MNHEY and CDR2 SMNVEV (reference sequence). V lost 2 bases, J lost 6 bases, and 13 bases lay in between. The CDR3 length is 15 residues. CDR3 sequence (DNA): TGTGCCAGCAGTTTACTGGCCGCGGGGGATGAAAAACTGTTTTTT. This codes for CASSLLAAGDEKLFF.

The chain uses TRBV4-2 and TRBJ1-2, with 11 bases matching TRBD1. CDR1 is LGHNA and CDR2 is YNFKEQ in the germline V gene. The CDR3 spans 16 residues. The V and J ends lost 4 bases and 5 bases, in that order; junction bases with no gene match: 9. CDR3 nucleotide sequence: TGTGCCAGCAGCCCCGGACAGGGGGCGAACGGTTATGGCTACACCTTC. Translated, it gives CASSPGQGANGYGYTF.

The chain joins TRBV27 to TRBJ1-1; no firm D call. V was pared by 9 bases and J by 4 bases, with 9 bases between. The CDR3 has 11 amino acids. Germline V gene lookup returns CDR1 MNHEY and CDR2 SMNVEV (reference sequence). Here the CDR3 reads CASSWGTEAFF. In nucleotides, the CDR3 is TGTGCCAGTTCTTGGGGCACTGAAGCTTTCTTT.

The V gene is TRBV6-2 or TRBV6-3, the J gene TRBJ2-7; TRBD1 agrees at 12 bases. The V and J ends lost 0 bases and 5 bases, in that order; junction bases with no gene match: 8. CDR3 length: 17 residues. Germline V gene data show CDR1 as MNHEY and CDR2 as SVGEGT. CDR3 DNA: TGTGCCAGCAGTTACTCATTCTTCGGGACAGGGGGCAACGAGCAGTACTTC. It codes for CASSYSFFGTGGNEQYF.

This rearrangement joins TRBV12-3 or TRBV12-4 to TRBJ2-2; D ambiguous. This CDR3 contains 13 residues. V shed 7 bases and J shed 0 bases, with 6 bases lying between them. The CDR3, as DNA: TGTGCCAGCATGATTTCGAACACCGGGGAGCTGTTTTTT. Translating gives CASMISNTGELFF.

The gene calls are TRBV7-8 and TRBJ1-2; D gene uncertain. V was pared by 7 bases and J by 8 bases, with 17 bases between. The germline gives CDR1 SGHVS, CDR2 FQNEAQ. The CDR3 runs to 13 residues. The CDR3 DNA is TGTGCCAGCAACACTGCAATAGGCAGCGGCTACACCTTC. It yields the protein CASNTAIGSGYTF.

The count of this clone is one. V usage is TRBV2 and J usage is TRBJ2-7; tentatively, D is TRBD1 (6 bases). The CDR3 sequence is 13 residues long. V was trimmed by 6 bases and J by 5 bases, leaving 14 bases between them. Germline CDR1 reads SNHLY; CDR2 reads FYNNEI. The CDR3 loop is CASRDSGVNEQYF. DNA for the CDR3: TGTGCCAGCAGGGACAGTGGAGTGAACGAGCAGTACTTC. The variable domain in full, with the rest retrieved from reference TRBV2 and TRBJ2-7, is EPEVTQTPSHQVTQMGQEVILRCVPISNHLYFYWYRQILGQKVEFLVSFYNNEISEKSEIFDDQFSVERPDGSNFTLKIRSTKLEDSAMYFCASRDSGVNEQYFGPGTRLTVT.

As to this clone: The same CDR3 is also encoded by other DNA sequences in this sample. This rearrangement joins TRBV7-9 to TRBJ1-3; D call uncertain. The V end was cut by 3 bases, the J end by 0 bases, with 6 bases between. CDR3 length: 14 residues. Looked up from germline, CDR1 is SEHNR and CDR2 is FQNEAQ (reference sequence). CDR3 DNA: TGTGCCAGCAGCTTTTCCGTCTCTGGAAACACCATATATTTT. Translating it yields CASSFSVSGNTIYF.

The chain recombines TRBV29-1 with TRBJ1-2, with 10 bases aligning to TRBD1. V shed 3 bases, J shed 4 bases, and the junction held 14 bases outside the gene matches. Germline loops: CDR1 SQVTM, CDR2 ANQGSEA. There are 17 residues in the CDR3. CDR3 sequence reads: CSVDPRDRGNLFYGYTF. The DNA of the CDR3 is TGCAGCGTTGATCCCAGGGACAGGGGAAACCTTTTCTATGGCTACACCTTC.

The chain has TRBV7-3 and TRBJ2-1, with D unresolved. The germline gives CDR1 SGHTA, CDR2 FQGTGA. This CDR3 has 16 amino acids. The V end was cut by 5 bases, the J end by 1 base, with 15 bases between. The CDR3 reads CASSPTAGSSYNEQFF. In nucleotides, the CDR3 is TGTGCCAGCAGCCCAACGGCAGGTTCTTCCTACAATGAGCAGTTCTTC.

This clone was counted a single time. V gene TRBV6-6 combines with J gene TRBJ1-5, with a tentative D call TRBD1 (5 bases). CDR3 length: 12 residues. V was clipped by 6 bases and J by 5 bases, with 8 bases between them. The germline gives CDR1 MNHNY, CDR2 SVGAGI (reference sequence). The CDR3 nucleotides read TGTGCCAGCAGCCAGGGAGATCAGCCCCAGCATTTT. Amino acids: CASSQGDQPQHF.